The entry below gives a single T cell receptor (beta chain) sequence along with its context. This entry belongs to a study of blood T cell repertoires in COVID-19. Study-level background: T cells, B-cell-depleted T cells, or PBMCs provided the cDNA or gDNA that served as material.

As processed by the authors: Nucleated cell counts were estimated from reference gene primer amplification. Here immunoSEQ multiplex PCR was the method, and the copy in TCRdb shows in-frame clones only, minus some. V, J and clone size are taken as reported in that table, and D and trimming were inferred from the DNA itself. The data contain 95,000 to 110,000 clones, approximately 89% of them singletons. The germline V gene encodes CDR1 LNHDA and CDR2 SQIVND (reference sequence). The CDR3 is made up of 15 amino acids. The V and J ends lost 7 bases and 5 bases, in that order; junction bases with no gene match: 11.

Sequenced sample: peripheral blood. The TCR was taken from an elderly woman in a cohort sampled during active COVID-19. This chain joins TRBV19 and TRBJ1-5; TRBD1 agrees at 7 bases. CDR3 region: CASIRGTAVYQPQHF. CDR3 nucleotides: TGTGCCAGTATACGGGGGACAGCAGTTTATCAGCCCCAGCATTTT.